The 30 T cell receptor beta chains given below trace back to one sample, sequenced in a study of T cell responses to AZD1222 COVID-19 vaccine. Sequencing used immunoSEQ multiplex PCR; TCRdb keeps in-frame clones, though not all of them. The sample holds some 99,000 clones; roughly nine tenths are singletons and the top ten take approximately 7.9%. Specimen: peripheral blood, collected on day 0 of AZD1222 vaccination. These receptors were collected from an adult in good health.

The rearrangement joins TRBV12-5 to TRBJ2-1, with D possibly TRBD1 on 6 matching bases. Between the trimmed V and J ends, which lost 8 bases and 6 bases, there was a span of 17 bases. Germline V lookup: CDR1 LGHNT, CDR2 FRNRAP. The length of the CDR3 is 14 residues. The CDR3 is CASSQGAPFNEQFF. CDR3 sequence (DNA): TGTGCTAGTTCACAGGGTGCTCCCTTCAATGAGCAGTTCTTC.

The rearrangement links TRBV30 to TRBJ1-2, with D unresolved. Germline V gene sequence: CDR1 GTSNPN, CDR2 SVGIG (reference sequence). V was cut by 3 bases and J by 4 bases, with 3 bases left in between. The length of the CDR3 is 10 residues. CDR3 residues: CAWRGYGYTF. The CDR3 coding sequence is TGTGCCTGGAGGGGCTATGGCTACACCTTC.

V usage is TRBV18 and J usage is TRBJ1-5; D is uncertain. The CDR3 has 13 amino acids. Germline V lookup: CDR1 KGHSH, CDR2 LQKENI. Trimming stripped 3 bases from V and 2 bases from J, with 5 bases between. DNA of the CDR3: TGTGCCAGCTCACCGTCGGGCAATCAGCCCCAGCATTTT. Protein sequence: CASSPSGNQPQHF. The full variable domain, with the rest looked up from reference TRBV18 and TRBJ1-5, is NAGVMQNPRHLVRRRGQEARLRCSPMKGHSHVYWYRQLPEEGLKFMVYLQKENIIDESGMPKERFSAEFPKEGPSILRIQQVVRGDSAAYFCASSPSGNQPQHFGDGTRLSIL.

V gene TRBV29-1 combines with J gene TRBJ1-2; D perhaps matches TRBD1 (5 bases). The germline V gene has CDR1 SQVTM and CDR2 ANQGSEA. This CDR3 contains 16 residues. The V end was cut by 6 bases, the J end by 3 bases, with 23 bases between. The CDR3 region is CSVLRRGTLRDYGYTF. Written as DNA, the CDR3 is TGCAGCGTCCTCAGGAGAGGGACGCTAAGGGACTATGGCTACACCTTC.

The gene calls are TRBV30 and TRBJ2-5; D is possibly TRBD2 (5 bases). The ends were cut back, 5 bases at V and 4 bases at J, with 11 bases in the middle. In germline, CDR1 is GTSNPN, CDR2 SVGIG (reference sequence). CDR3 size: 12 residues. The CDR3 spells CAWDGGIETQYF. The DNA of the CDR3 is TGTGCCTGGGATGGAGGTATAGAGACCCAGTACTTC. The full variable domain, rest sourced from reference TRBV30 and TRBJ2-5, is SQTIHQWPATLVQPVGSPLSLECTVEGTSNPNLYWYRQAAGRGLQLLFYSVGIGQISSEVPQNLSASRPQDRQFILSSKKLLLSDSGFYLCAWDGGIETQYFGPGTRLLVL.

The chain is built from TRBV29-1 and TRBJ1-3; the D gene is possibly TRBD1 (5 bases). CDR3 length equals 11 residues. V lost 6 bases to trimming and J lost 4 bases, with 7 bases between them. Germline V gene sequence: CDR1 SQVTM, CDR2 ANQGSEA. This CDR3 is CSVTVGNTIYF. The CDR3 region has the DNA TGCAGCGTGACAGTAGGAAACACCATATATTTT.

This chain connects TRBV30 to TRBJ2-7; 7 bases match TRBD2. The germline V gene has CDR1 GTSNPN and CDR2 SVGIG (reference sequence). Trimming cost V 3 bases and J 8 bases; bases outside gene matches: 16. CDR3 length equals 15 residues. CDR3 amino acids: CAWSRWGGSGEKQYF. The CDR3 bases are TGTGCCTGGAGCCGCTGGGGCGGGAGTGGAGAAAAGCAGTACTTC. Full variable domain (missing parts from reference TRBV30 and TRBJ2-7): SQTIHQWPATLVQPVGSPLSLECTVEGTSNPNLYWYRQAAGRGLQLLFYSVGIGQISSEVPQNLSASRPQDRQFILSSKKLLLSDSGFYLCAWSRWGGSGEKQYFGPGTRLTVT.

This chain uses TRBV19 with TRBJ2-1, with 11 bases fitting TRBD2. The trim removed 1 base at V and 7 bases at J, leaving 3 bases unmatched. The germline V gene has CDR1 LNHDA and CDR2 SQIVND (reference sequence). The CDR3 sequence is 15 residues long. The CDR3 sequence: CASSIGPSGGNEQFF. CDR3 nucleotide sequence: TGTGCCAGTAGTATAGGGCCTAGCGGGGGGAATGAGCAGTTCTTC.

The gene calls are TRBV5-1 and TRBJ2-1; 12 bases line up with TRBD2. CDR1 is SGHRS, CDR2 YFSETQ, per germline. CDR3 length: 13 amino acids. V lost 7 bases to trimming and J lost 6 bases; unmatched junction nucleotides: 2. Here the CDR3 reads CASQGLAGNEQFF. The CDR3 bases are TGCGCCAGCCAGGGACTAGCGGGCAATGAGCAGTTCTTC.

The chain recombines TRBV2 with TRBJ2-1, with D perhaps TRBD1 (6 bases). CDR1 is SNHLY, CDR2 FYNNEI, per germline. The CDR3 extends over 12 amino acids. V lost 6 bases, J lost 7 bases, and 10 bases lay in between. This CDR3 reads CASRTDSNEQFF. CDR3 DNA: TGTGCCAGCAGGACGGACAGTAATGAGCAGTTCTTC. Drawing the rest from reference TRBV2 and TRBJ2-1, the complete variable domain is EPEVTQTPSHQVTQMGQEVILRCVPISNHLYFYWYRQILGQKVEFLVSFYNNEISEKSEIFDDQFSVERPDGSNFTLKIRSTKLEDSAMYFCASRTDSNEQFFGPGTRLTVL.

In nucleotides, the CDR3 is TGCGCCAGCAGAAGGGAGACGTTTTGCGGGCAAACCATAAGCAATCAGCCCCAGCATTTT. Its protein product is CASRRETFCGQTISNQPQHF. This chain links TRBV4-1 with TRBJ1-5; no clear D. This CDR3 is 20 amino acids long. Per germline, CDR1 MGHRA and CDR2 YSYEKL. Trimming pared 6 bases from V and 1 base from J, leaving 28 bases between.

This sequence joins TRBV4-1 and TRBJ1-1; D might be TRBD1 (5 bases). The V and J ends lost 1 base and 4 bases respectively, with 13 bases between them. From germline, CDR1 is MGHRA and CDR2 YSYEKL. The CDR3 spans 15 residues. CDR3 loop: CASSQASGGTTEAFF. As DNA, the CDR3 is TGCGCCAGCAGCCAAGCTTCGGGGGGGACCACTGAAGCTTTCTTT.

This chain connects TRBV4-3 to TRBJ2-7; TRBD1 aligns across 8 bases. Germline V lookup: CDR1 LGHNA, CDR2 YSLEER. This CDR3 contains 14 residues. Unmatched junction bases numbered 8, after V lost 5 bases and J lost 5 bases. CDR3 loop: CASSYRTGTDEQYF. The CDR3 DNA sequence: TGCGCCAGCAGCTACCGGACAGGGACGGACGAGCAGTACTTC.

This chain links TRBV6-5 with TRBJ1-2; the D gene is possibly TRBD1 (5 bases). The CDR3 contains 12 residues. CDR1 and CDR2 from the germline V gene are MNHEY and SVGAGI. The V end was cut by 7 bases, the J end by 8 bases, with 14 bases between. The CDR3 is CASNDGAQGYTF. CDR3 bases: TGTGCCAGCAACGACGGGGCTCAGGGCTACACCTTC.

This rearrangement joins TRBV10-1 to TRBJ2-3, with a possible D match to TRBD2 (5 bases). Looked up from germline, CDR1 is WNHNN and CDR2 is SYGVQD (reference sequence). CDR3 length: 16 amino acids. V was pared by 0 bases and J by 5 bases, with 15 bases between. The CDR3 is CASSESGRAWGDTQYF. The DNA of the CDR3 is TGCGCCAGCAGTGAGTCTGGGCGGGCTTGGGGAGATACGCAGTATTTT.

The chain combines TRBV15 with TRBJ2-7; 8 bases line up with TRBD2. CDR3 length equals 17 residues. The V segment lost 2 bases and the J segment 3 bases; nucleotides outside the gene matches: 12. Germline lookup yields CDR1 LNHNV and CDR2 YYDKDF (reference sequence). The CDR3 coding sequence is TGTGCCACCAGCAGACCATTACCGGGACTAGTCAACTACGAGCAGTACTTC. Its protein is CATSRPLPGLVNYEQYF.

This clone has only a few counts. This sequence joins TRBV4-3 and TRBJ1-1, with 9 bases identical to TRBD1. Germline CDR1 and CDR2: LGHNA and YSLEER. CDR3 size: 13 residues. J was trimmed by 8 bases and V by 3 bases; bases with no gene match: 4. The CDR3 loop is CASSHVGTGEAFF. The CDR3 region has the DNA TGCGCCAGCAGCCACGTTGGGACAGGGGAAGCTTTCTTT.

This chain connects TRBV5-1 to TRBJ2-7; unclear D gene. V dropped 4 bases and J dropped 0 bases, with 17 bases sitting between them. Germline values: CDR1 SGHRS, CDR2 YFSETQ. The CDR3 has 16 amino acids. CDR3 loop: CASSPWGGSSSYEQYF. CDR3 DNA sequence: TGCGCCAGCAGCCCGTGGGGTGGCAGCAGCTCCTACGAGCAGTACTTC.

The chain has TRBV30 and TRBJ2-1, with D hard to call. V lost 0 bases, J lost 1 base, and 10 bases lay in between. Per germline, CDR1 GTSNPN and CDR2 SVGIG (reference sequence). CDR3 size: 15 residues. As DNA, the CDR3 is TGTGCCTGGAGTGTACCAGCAGTTTCCTACAATGAGCAGTTCTTC. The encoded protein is CAWSVPAVSYNEQFF.

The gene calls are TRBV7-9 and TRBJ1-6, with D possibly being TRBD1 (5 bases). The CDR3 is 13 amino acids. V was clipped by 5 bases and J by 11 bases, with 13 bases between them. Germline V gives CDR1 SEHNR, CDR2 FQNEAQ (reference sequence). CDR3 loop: CASSGGGSAPLHF. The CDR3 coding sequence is TGTGCCAGCAGCGGGGGAGGGTCGGCACCCCTCCACTTT.

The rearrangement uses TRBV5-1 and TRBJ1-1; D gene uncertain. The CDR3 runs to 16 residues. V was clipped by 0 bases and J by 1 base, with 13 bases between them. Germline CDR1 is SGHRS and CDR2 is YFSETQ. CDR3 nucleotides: TGCGCCAGCAGCTTGGTACAGAGTGGTACGAACACTGAAGCTTTCTTT. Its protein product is CASSLVQSGTNTEAFF.

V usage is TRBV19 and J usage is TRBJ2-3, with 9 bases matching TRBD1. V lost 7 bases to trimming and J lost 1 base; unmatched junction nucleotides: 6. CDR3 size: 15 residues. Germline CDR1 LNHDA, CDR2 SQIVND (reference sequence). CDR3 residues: CASNPRTGGTDTQYF. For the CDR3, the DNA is TGTGCCAGTAATCCCCGGACAGGGGGCACAGATACGCAGTATTTT.

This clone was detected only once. The CDR3 DNA reads as TGTGCCAGCAGCTTGGTCCACGCGTACAATGAGCAGTTCTTC. It yields the protein CASSLVHAYNEQFF. V is TRBV5-8 and J is TRBJ2-1, with no clear D. This CDR3 has 14 residues. Germline CDR1 SGHTS, CDR2 YDEGEE. V was clipped by 0 bases and J by 4 bases, with 8 bases between them.

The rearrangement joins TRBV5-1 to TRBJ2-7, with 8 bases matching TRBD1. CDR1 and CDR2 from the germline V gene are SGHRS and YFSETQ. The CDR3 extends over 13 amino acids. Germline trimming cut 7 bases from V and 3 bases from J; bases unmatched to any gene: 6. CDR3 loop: CASAGTGLYEQYF. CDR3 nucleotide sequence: TGCGCCAGCGCCGGGACAGGTCTCTACGAGCAGTACTTC.

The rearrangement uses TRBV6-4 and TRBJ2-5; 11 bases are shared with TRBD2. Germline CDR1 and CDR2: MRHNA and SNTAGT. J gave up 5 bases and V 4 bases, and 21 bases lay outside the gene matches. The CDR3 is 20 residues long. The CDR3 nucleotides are TGTGCCAGCAGTGTCCGGGGTAGCGGGAGGGCCTACAATCGCTGGGAGACCCAGTACTTC. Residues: CASSVRGSGRAYNRWETQYF.

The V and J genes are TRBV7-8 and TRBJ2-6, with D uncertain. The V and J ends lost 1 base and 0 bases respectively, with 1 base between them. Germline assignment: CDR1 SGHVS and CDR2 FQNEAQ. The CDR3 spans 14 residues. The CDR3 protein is CASSLGSGANVLTF. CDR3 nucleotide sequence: TGTGCCAGCAGCTTAGGCTCTGGGGCCAACGTCCTGACTTTC.

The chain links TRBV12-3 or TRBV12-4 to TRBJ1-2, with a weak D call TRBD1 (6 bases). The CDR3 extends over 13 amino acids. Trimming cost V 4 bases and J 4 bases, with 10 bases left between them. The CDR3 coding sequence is TGTGCCAGCAGTTGGGGGGCCGCCTATGGCTACACCTTC. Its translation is CASSWGAAYGYTF.

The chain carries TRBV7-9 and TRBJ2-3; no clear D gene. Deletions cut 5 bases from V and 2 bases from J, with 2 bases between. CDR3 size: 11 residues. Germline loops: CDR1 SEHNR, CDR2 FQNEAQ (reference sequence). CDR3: CASSNTDTQYF. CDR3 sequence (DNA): TGTGCCAGCAGCAACACAGATACGCAGTATTTT.

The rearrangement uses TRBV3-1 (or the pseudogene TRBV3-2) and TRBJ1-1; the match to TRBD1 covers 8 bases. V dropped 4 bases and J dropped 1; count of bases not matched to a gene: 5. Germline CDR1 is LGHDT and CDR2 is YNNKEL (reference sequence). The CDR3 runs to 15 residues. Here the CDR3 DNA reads TGTGCCAGCAGCCTACGTGGGACAGGGAACACTGAAGCTTTCTTT. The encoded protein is CASSLRGTGNTEAFF.

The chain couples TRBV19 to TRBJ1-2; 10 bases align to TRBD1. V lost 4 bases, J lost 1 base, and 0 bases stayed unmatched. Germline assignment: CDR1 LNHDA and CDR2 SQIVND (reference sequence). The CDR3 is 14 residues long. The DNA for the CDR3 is TGTGCCAGTAGTAGGGACAGGGGTAACTATGGCTACACCTTC. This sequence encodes CASSRDRGNYGYTF. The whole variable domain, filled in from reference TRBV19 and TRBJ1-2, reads DGGITQSPKYLFRKEGQNVTLSCEQNLNHDAMYWYRQDPGQGLRLIYYSQIVNDFQKGDIAEGYSVSREKKESFPLTVTSAQKNPTAFYLCASSRDRGNYGYTFGSGTRLTVV.